This T cell receptor (beta chain) stems from a study of cytomegalovirus exposure and HLA in healthy donors. Points from the study as a whole: In a later analysis, across HLA loci, associated TCR counts were highest for DRB1, lowest for HLA-C.

As to this clone: Its antigen is unknown.

This PCR relied on a set of 60 Vbeta primers and 13 Jbeta primers. This table comes from immunoSEQ multiplex PCR, and its TCRdb copy is limited to in-frame clones, with some not included. Counted here are fewer than 200,000 clones, about 75% occurring once; the ten biggest clones make up 7.4%. CDR1 SGHTA and CDR2 FQGTGA come from the germline V gene. This CDR3 contains 15 residues. The J segment lost 4 bases and the V segment lost 2 bases, leaving 4 bases of the junction unmatched. This receptor was obtained from a male donor in good health and CMV-seropositive. The sequenced sample consisted of PBMCs. V and J are TRBV7-3 and TRBJ2-3; TRBD1 matches at 9 bases. DNA of the CDR3: TGTGCCAGCAGCTTACGACAGGGGGTATCAGATACGCAGTATTTT. Protein product: CASSLRQGVSDTQYF.